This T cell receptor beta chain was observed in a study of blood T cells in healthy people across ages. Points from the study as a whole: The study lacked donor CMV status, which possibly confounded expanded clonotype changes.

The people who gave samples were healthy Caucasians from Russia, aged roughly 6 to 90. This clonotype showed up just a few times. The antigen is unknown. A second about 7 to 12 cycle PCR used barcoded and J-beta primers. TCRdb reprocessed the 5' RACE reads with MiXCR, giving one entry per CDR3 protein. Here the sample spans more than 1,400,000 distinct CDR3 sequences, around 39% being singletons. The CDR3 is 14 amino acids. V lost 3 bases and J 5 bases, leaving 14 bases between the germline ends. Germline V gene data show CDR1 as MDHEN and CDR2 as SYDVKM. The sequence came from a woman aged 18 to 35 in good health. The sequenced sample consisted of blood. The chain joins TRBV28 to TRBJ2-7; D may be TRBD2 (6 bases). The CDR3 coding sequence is TGTGCCAGCAGTTTCCGGGAGCCCCTCCACGAGCAGTACTTC. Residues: CASSFREPLHEQYF.